The T cell receptor beta chain described here comes from a study of OX40 agonist ivuxolimab in advanced cancers. Some background on the complete study: Ivuxolimab, which targeted the costimulatory receptor OX40 (CD134), was an agonistic, fully human IgG2 monoclonal antibody. Intravenous ivuxolimab was administered to patients every 2 weeks at six dose levels: 0.01, 0.1, 0.3, 1.5, 3 and 10 mg/kg. Of the approximately 54 patients in dose escalation, about 20 had hepatocellular carcinoma, some 15 had melanoma, 9 had renal cell carcinoma and 9 had head and neck cancer. In the dose-escalation cohort, around four fifths of patients were male, and the mean age was 60 years with a range of about 20 to 90. Prior anti-PD-1, anti-PD-L1 or anti-CTLA-4 therapy was permitted, and checkpoint inhibitors had been received by around 39% of dose-escalation patients. Partial responses occurred in three dose-escalation patients: two with cutaneous melanoma and one with hepatocellular carcinoma. The point of sequencing TCRbeta in the periphery was to test whether ivuxolimab changed TCR sequence diversity and drove clonal T-cell expansion. The monotherapy dose-escalation portion (N ≈ 52 patients) of the phase I ivuxolimab trial is reported in the paper. What the authors observed across the whole study: Which antigens the clonally expanded peripheral T cells were specific for was not determined. After ivuxolimab, CD8+ T cells had more expanded clones than CD4+ T cells on average. Low levels of normalized T-cell clonal expansion were also shown by some nonresponding patients. Partial responders in the 0.1-3.0 mg/kg groups had among the lowest normalized peripheral clonal expansion, especially among CD8+ T cells. At doses of 0.1 to 3.0 mg/kg, clonal expansion of both CD4+ and CD8+ blood T cells was observed from baseline to week 6.

For sequencing of the TCRbeta CDR3 region, genomic DNA was extracted from the sorted cells. TCRbeta CDR3 regions were sequenced using the immunoSEQ Assay. TCRdb holds this immuneACCESS table with in-frame rearrangements only. Some clones are missing; in checked studies, unresolved V genes explain under half, and the rest has no known cause. In all, the sample holds roughly 77,000 clones, and about 84% of those were seen once. The ten largest make up 3.5% to 6% of the sample. The trial excluded patients who had a history of autoimmune disease or who were on systemic immunosuppression. In every dose cohort, peripheral blood was drawn for TCR sequencing at baseline, cycle 4 day 1, and cycle 7 day 1. Samples were obtained from an open-label, multicenter, first-in-human phase I dose-escalation trial of ivuxolimab. Adults with locally advanced or metastatic melanoma, renal cell carcinoma, hepatocellular carcinoma or head and neck squamous cell carcinoma were enrolled in the trial. Before TCR sequencing, CD4+ T cells and CD8+ T cells were sorted from peripheral blood as separate populations.

As for this clone: The antigen it recognizes is unknown. Base qualities were left out, and no much larger clone turns up one base away.

The sequenced sample was CD4+ or CD8+ T cells sorted from blood, obtained in a trial of the OX40 agonist ivuxolimab. This TCR derives from an adult with an advanced solid tumor such as melanoma, head and neck, liver or kidney cancer.

The CDR3 loop reads CASSFRGRSSYEQYF. The nucleotides are TGTGCCAGCAGCTTCCGGGGGAGGAGCTCCTACGAGCAGTACTTC. Recombination joined TRBV7-8 with TRBJ2-7; the D gene is possibly TRBD2, with 6 bases matching. CDR1 and CDR2 are read off the germline V gene as SGHVS and FQNEAQ. Between the V and J ends, shortened by 3 bases and 0 bases respectively, the junction contains 12 bases. The CDR3 starts with the cysteine, ends with the phenylalanine, and has 15 residues. This entry keeps only the CDR3 DNA: 45 bases, framed from base 1.